The 26 T cell receptor beta chains below come from one sample, sequenced in a study of blood T cell repertoires in COVID-19. Profiled with immunoSEQ multiplex PCR; TCRdb holds only in-frame clones, not every one. The sample lists about 260,000 clones, approximately 87% occurring once. The specimen was peripheral blood. Source of these receptors: a man in his fifties or sixties who had recovered from COVID-19.

Of note for this clone: This sample includes further DNA sequences coding for the same CDR3. The chain combines TRBV2 with TRBJ1-1; a possible D gene is TRBD1 (5 bases). Looked up from germline, CDR1 is SNHLY and CDR2 is FYNNEI. V was pared by 4 bases and J by 0 bases, with 9 bases between. The CDR3 runs to 14 residues. CDR3 nucleotide sequence: TGTGCCAGCAGTGGACAGCGAATGAACACTGAAGCTTTCTTT. This gives the protein CASSGQRMNTEAFF.

V gene TRBV7-2 combines with J gene TRBJ2-7; 8 nucleotides match TRBD1. J was trimmed by 3 bases and V by 5 bases; bases with no gene match: 12. This CDR3 comprises 16 residues. From germline, CDR1 is SGHTA and CDR2 FQGNSA. The CDR3 sequence is CASSNHPQGAGYEQYF. CDR3 DNA sequence: TGTGCCAGCAGCAACCATCCTCAGGGGGCAGGCTACGAGCAGTACTTC.

The chain couples TRBV29-1 to TRBJ2-7; D call uncertain. The CDR3 covers 14 residues. CDR1 is SQVTM, CDR2 ANQGSEA, per germline. Trimming shortened V by 5 bases and J by 3 bases, and 17 bases separated the two germline ends. CDR3 in DNA: TGCAGCGTTTCCGGGTCCCGCGGTAACTACGAGCAGTACTTC. Translating it yields CSVSGSRGNYEQYF.

V usage is TRBV24-1 and J usage is TRBJ1-1, with TRBD1 matching over 8 bases. CDR1 and CDR2 (germline): KGHDR, SFDVKD. With 4 bases clipped from V and 8 bases from J, the junction kept 2 bases outside the gene matches. CDR3 length: 12 residues. CDR3 DNA: TGTGCCACCAGTGAAGGGACAGGAGAAGCTTTCTTT. Amino acids: CATSEGTGEAFF.

The genes are TRBV27 and TRBJ1-6; 7 nucleotides line up with TRBD1. Germline V lookup: CDR1 MNHEY, CDR2 SMNVEV (reference sequence). Trimming cost V 8 bases and J 9 bases; bases outside gene matches: 10. This CDR3 spans 14 amino acids. CDR3 protein: CASGMTGLFSPLHF. The CDR3 DNA reads TGTGCCAGCGGAATGACAGGGCTTTTTTCACCCCTCCACTTT.

The rearrangement joins TRBV6-6 to TRBJ1-2; 7 bases align to TRBD1. Per germline, CDR1 MNHNY and CDR2 SVGAGI (reference sequence). The V gene end was trimmed by 2 bases and the J gene end by 3 bases; junction bases not matched to a gene: 6. This CDR3 has 15 residues. CDR3 protein: CASSYGLTGDYGYTF. The CDR3, as DNA: TGTGCCAGCAGTTACGGCCTAACAGGGGACTATGGCTACACCTTC.

The chain joins TRBV3-1 (or the pseudogene TRBV3-2) to TRBJ2-5; TRBD2 agrees at 7 bases. This CDR3 has 15 residues. V lost 2 bases to trimming and J lost 5 bases; unmatched junction nucleotides: 8. Germline CDR1 LGHDT, CDR2 YNNKEL (reference sequence). The CDR3 region is CASSQPTSIHETQYF. In DNA, the CDR3 is TGTGCCAGCAGCCAACCGACTAGCATACACGAGACCCAGTACTTC.

The chain recombines TRBV6-5 with TRBJ1-1; the match to TRBD1 covers 11 bases. The germline V gene encodes CDR1 MNHEY and CDR2 SVGAGI. The junction had 10 bases not matched to a gene; V was cut back by 6 bases and J by 7 bases. The CDR3 consists of 15 residues. The CDR3 here is CASSLDRGLFGEAFF. The CDR3 nucleotides are TGTGCCAGCAGCTTGGACAGGGGGCTTTTCGGTGAAGCTTTCTTT.

The gene calls are TRBV5-1 and TRBJ2-1; 11 bases fit TRBD2. Trimming removed 4 bases from V and 4 bases from J; junction bases left unmatched: 7. This CDR3 is 16 amino acids long. Germline loops: CDR1 SGHRS, CDR2 YFSETQ. This CDR3 is CASSPAGTSGYNEQFF. The CDR3 bases are TGCGCCAGCAGCCCGGCCGGGACTAGCGGATACAATGAGCAGTTCTTC.

The chain carries TRBV2 and TRBJ2-1; 7 bases align to TRBD1. Germline CDR1 reads SNHLY; CDR2 reads FYNNEI. Germline trimming cut 5 bases from V and 0 bases from J; bases unmatched to any gene: 7. This CDR3 is built from 16 residues. CDR3 sequence (DNA): TGTGCCAGCAGTAACAGGGGCTCAAGCTCCTACAATGAGCAGTTCTTC. It codes for CASSNRGSSSYNEQFF.

The chain uses TRBV6-2 or TRBV6-3 and TRBJ2-2, with TRBD1 identical over 9 bases. CDR3 length: 15 residues. CDR1 and CDR2 (germline): MNHEY, SVGEGT. V shed 6 bases, J shed 2 bases, and the junction held 4 bases outside the gene matches. In nucleotides, the CDR3 is TGTGCCAGCAGCCTTACAGGGGGCAACACCGGGGAGCTGTTTTTT. It codes for CASSLTGGNTGELFF.

The chain has TRBV30 and TRBJ1-1, with D perhaps TRBD1 (6 bases). The CDR3 has 16 residues. V lost 4 bases and J lost 5, with 23 bases in between. Germline CDR1 is GTSNPN and CDR2 is SVGIG (reference sequence). This CDR3 is CAWIPAGLGAGTEAFF. For the CDR3, the DNA is TGTGCCTGGATACCCGCCGGATTGGGGGCCGGGACTGAAGCTTTCTTT.

The chain carries TRBV5-4 and TRBJ2-1; 8 bases are shared with TRBD2. The V and J ends lost 6 bases and 6 bases, in that order; junction bases with no gene match: 8. Germline V lookup: CDR1 SGHNT, CDR2 YYREEE (reference sequence). The CDR3 is 14 amino acids. CDR3 DNA: TGTGCCAGCACTCGGGGGGGGCCTGTCAATGAGCAGTTCTTC. The encoded protein is CASTRGGPVNEQFF. Drawing the rest from reference TRBV5-4 and TRBJ2-1, the complete variable domain is ETGVTQSPTHLIKTRGQQVTLRCSSQSGHNTVSWYQQALGQGPQFIFQYYREEENGRGNFPPRFSGLQFPNYSSELNVNALELDDSALYLCASTRGGPVNEQFFGPGTRLTVL.

The chain couples TRBV5-1 to TRBJ2-7; the match to TRBD2 covers 8 bases. The germline V gene encodes CDR1 SGHRS and CDR2 YFSETQ. V lost 2 bases to trimming and J lost 0 bases; unmatched junction nucleotides: 7. The CDR3 spans 16 residues. CDR3: CASSFGGAASSYEQYF. CDR3 DNA: TGCGCCAGCAGCTTCGGGGGGGCAGCGAGCTCCTACGAGCAGTACTTC.

This chain joins TRBV7-9 and TRBJ2-6; 7 bases map to TRBD1. The CDR3 sequence is 14 residues long. Looked up from germline, CDR1 is SEHNR and CDR2 is FQNEAQ (reference sequence). After removal of 5 bases from V and 2 bases from J, the junction contained 0 bases not matched to a gene. CDR3 region: CASSDRAGANVLTF. The CDR3 coding sequence is TGTGCCAGCAGCGACAGGGCTGGGGCCAACGTCCTGACTTTC.

This sequence joins TRBV19 and TRBJ2-7; D perhaps matches TRBD2 (5 bases). CDR1 and CDR2 from the germline V gene are LNHDA and SQIVND (reference sequence). V lost 5 bases and J 8 bases, leaving 10 bases between the germline ends. The CDR3 totals 11 residues. CDR3 loop: CASSSPGKQYF. For the CDR3, the DNA is TGTGCCAGTAGTTCACCGGGGAAGCAGTACTTC.

The V call is TRBV10-1, the J call TRBJ2-1, with 9 bases matching TRBD2. The V gene's germline CDR1 is WNHNN and CDR2 SYGVQD (reference sequence). CDR3 length: 16 amino acids. V lost 3 bases and J lost 1; bases outside the gene matches: 4. CDR3: CASSDPAGGSYNEQFF. Here the CDR3 DNA reads TGCGCCAGCAGTGACCCAGCGGGAGGTTCCTACAATGAGCAGTTCTTC.

The rearrangement joins TRBV6-6 to TRBJ2-7; 7 bases match TRBD1. Per germline, CDR1 MNHNY and CDR2 SVGAGI (reference sequence). Losses at the gene ends were 0 bases for V and 2 bases for J; bases not matched to a gene: 1. The CDR3 spans 14 residues. The CDR3 DNA reads TGTGCCAGCAGTTACTCCGGGACAGCCTACGAGCAGTACTTC. Translated: CASSYSGTAYEQYF.

The J gene is TRBJ2-2, the V gene TRBV5-6; maybe TRBD2 (6 bases). Deletions cut 2 bases from V and 3 bases from J, with 11 bases between. The CDR3 has 15 amino acids. The germline V gene encodes CDR1 SGHDT and CDR2 YYEEEE. The CDR3 region is CASSFTGLHTGELFF. DNA of the CDR3: TGTGCCAGCAGCTTCACGGGACTCCACACCGGGGAGCTGTTTTTT.

This clone was seen more than once but under ten times. V gene TRBV6-5 combines with J gene TRBJ1-4; TRBD1 is a possible D gene (5 bases). V was shortened by 6 bases and J by 7 bases, with 18 bases between the two germline ends. The germline gives CDR1 MNHEY, CDR2 SVGAGI. The CDR3 length is 15 residues. CDR3 sequence reads: CASSGGAGIGEKLFF. As DNA, the CDR3 is TGTGCCAGCAGCGGCGGCGCAGGGATCGGTGAAAAACTGTTTTTT.

For the CDR3, the DNA is TGCGCCAGCAGCTTACTTCAAAACACCGGGGAGCTGTTTTTT. Protein sequence: CASSLLQNTGELFF. The genes are TRBV5-1 and TRBJ2-2; D not certain. Germline CDR1 is SGHRS and CDR2 is YFSETQ. Trimming took 2 bases from V and 2 from J, leaving 7 bases between them. The CDR3 has 14 residues.

This chain connects TRBV27 to TRBJ2-1, with TRBD2 matching over 10 bases. Looked up from germline, CDR1 is MNHEY and CDR2 is SMNVEV (reference sequence). CDR3 length: 15 amino acids. The ends lost 3 bases at V and 15 bases at J; junction bases unmatched: 14. This CDR3 is CASSLEPSGRLFRFF. CDR3 nucleotides: TGTGCCAGCAGTTTGGAACCTAGCGGGAGACTTTTTCGGTTCTTC.

The chain combines TRBV19 with TRBJ2-5; D call uncertain. The CDR3 is 14 amino acids. Germline V gene sequence: CDR1 LNHDA, CDR2 SQIVND (reference sequence). The V gene lost 5 bases and the J gene lost 5 bases, with 15 bases spanning the gap. The CDR3 spells CASSSFSGVETQYF. In nucleotides, the CDR3 is TGTGCCAGTAGTTCTTTCTCGGGTGTCGAGACCCAGTACTTC.

The genes are TRBV7-9 and TRBJ1-1; D is unclear. With 7 bases removed from V and 0 bases from J, the gap between germline ends came to 12 bases. The CDR3 is 14 amino acids. The germline CDR1 and CDR2 sequences are SEHNR and FQNEAQ (reference sequence). CDR3 in amino acids: CASTRVVMNTEAFF. The CDR3 nucleotides are TGTGCCAGCACACGAGTAGTTATGAACACTGAAGCTTTCTTT.

V and J are TRBV3-1 (or the pseudogene TRBV3-2) and TRBJ1-2; tentatively, D is TRBD1 (5 bases). The CDR3 consists of 14 residues. The V end was cut by 2 bases, the J end by 4 bases, with 11 bases between. CDR1 and CDR2 (germline): LGHDT, YNNKEL (reference sequence). In DNA form, the CDR3 reads TGTGCCAGCAGCCAACAGGGTTCCTCCTATGGCTACACCTTC. Translation gives CASSQQGSSYGYTF.

The V and J genes are TRBV5-1 and TRBJ2-7; TRBD1 agrees at 11 bases. CDR1 is SGHRS and CDR2 is YFSETQ in the germline V gene. The CDR3 covers 15 residues. Trimming cost V 1 base and J 6 bases; bases outside gene matches: 6. Written as DNA, the CDR3 is TGCGCCAGCAGCTTGAAGTGGGACAGGGGGGCCGAGCAGTACTTC. It is translated as CASSLKWDRGAEQYF.